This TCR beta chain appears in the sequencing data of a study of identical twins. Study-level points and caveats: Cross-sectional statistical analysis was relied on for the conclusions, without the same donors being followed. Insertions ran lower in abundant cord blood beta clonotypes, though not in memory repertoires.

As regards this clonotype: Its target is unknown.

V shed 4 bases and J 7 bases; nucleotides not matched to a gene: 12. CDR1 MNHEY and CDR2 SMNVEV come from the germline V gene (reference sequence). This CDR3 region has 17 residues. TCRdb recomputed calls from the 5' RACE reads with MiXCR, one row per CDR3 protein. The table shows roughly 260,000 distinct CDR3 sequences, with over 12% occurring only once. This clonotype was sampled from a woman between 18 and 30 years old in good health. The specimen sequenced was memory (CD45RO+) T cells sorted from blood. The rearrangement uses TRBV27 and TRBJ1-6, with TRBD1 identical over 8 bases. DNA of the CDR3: TGTGCCAGCAGTTCCCGAACAGGGGGACTTTCAAATTCACCCCTCCACTTT. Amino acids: CASSSRTGGLSNSPLHF.